This T cell receptor (beta chain) was sequenced in a study of low-dose radiotherapy and immunotherapy resistance in tumors. Study details: It was 1 Gy per fraction every two weeks that Cohort 2 received, adding up to 13 Gy over 26 weeks.

Note on this clonotype: A far larger clone is just one base off, so this is likely a read error.

Documented time point: before trial treatment. Donors were treated with nivolumab, ipilimumab, aspirin, and low-dose cyclophosphamide and radiotherapy. Inclusion covered patients whose advanced solid tumors lacked tumor-infiltrating lymphocytes. TRAV- and TRBV-specific primers, spanning alpha and beta chains, primed first-strand cDNA. Amplification, which lasted about 20 PCR cycles, used a constant-region primer and V-primer adapter to amplify TCRs. TCRdb recomputed calls from the reads with MiXCR, one row per CDR3 protein. The data contain approximately 84,000 distinct CDR3 sequences, over 15% of them singletons. Between the trimmed V and J ends, which lost 10 bases and 7 bases, there was a span of 23 bases. CDR3 length: 15 residues. Germline lookup yields CDR1 MNHEY and CDR2 SMNVEV (reference sequence).

Sequencing used PBMCs, obtained before treatment. The TCR originated in a male donor with prostate cancer. The rearrangement uses TRBV27 and TRBJ2-1; unclear D gene. The CDR3 spells CATRSERRPTNEQFF. The DNA for the CDR3 is TGTGCCACCAGATCCGAGAGGCGACCCACAAATGAGCAGTTCTTC.